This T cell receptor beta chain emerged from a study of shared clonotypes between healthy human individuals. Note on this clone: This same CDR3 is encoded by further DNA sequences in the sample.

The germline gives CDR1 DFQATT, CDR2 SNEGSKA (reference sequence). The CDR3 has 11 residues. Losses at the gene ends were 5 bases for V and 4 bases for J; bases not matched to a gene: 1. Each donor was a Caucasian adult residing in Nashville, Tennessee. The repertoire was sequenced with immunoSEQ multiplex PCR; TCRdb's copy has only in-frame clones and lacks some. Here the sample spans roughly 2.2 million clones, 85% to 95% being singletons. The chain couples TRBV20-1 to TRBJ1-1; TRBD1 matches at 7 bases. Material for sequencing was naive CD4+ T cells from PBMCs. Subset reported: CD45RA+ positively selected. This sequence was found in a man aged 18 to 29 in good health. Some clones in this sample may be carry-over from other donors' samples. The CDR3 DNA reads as TGCAGTGCTGCAGGGGGCACTGAAGCTTTCTTT. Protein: CSAAGGTEAFF.